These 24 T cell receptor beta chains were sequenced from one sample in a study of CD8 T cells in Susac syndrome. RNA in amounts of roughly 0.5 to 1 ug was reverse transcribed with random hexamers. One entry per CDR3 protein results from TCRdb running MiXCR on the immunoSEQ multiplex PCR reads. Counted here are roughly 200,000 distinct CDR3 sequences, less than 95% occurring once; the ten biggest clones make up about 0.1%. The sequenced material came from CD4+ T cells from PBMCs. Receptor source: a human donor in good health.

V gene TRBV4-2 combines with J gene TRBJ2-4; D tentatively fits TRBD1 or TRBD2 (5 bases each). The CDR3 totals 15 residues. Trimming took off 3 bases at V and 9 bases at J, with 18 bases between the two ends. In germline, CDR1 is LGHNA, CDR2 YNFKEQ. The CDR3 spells CASSQRQTEGTIQYF. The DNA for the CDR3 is TGTGCCAGCAGCCAGCGACAGACCGAGGGGACCATTCAGTACTTC.

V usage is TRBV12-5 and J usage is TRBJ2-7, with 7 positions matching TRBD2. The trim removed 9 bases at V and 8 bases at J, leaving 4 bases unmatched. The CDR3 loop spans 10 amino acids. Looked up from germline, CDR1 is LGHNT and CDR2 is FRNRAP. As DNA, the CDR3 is TGTGCTAGACCGGGGGGTCAGCAGTACTTC. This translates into CARPGGQQYF.

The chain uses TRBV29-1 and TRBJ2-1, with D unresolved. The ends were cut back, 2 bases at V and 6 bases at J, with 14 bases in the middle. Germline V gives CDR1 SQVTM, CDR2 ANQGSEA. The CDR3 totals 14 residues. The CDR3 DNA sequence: TGCAGCGTTGAACCAACAGTCGTTGGCAATGAGCAGTTCTTC. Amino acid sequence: CSVEPTVVGNEQFF.

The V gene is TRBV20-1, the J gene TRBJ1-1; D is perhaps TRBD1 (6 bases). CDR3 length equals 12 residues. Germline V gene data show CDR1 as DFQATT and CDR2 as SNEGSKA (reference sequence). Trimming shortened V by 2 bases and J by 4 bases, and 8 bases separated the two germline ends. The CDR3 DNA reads TGCAGTGCTAGACACAGGGTCACTGAAGCTTTCTTT. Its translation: CSARHRVTEAFF.

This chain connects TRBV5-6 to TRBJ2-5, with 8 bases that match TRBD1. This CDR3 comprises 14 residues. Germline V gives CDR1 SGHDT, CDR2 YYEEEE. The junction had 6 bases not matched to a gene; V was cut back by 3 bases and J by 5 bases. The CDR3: CASSSDRGAETQYF. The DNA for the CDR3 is TGTGCCAGCAGCTCAGACAGGGGCGCGGAGACCCAGTACTTC.

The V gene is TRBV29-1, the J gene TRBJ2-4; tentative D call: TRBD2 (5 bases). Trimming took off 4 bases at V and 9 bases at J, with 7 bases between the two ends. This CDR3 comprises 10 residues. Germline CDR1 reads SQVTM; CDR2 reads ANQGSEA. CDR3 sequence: CSVGEGIQYF. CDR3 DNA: TGCAGCGTTGGCGAGGGCATTCAGTACTTC.

CDR3 region: CSVPLATSTDTQYF. The CDR3 bases are TGCAGCGTTCCTCTAGCGACTAGCACAGATACGCAGTATTTT. This sequence joins TRBV29-1 and TRBJ2-3; the D gene is possibly TRBD2 (6 bases). V was clipped by 5 bases and J by 0 bases, with 12 bases between them. There are 14 residues in the CDR3. The V gene's germline CDR1 is SQVTM and CDR2 ANQGSEA.

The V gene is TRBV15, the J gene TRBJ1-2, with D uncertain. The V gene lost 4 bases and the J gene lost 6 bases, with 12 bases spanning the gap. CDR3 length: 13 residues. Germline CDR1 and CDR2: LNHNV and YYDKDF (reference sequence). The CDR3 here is CATSIERQDGYTF. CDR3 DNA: TGTGCCACCAGCATAGAGAGGCAGGATGGCTACACCTTC.

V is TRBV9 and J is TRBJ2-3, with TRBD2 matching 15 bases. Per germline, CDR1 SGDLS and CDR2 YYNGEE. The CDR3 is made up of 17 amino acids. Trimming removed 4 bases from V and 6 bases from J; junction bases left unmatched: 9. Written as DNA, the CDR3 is TGTGCCAGCAGCATAGGACTAGCGGGAGGGCCGGTCGATACGCAGTATTTT. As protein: CASSIGLAGGPVDTQYF. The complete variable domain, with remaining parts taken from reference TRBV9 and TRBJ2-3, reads DSGVTQTPKHLITATGQRVTLRCSPRSGDLSVYWYQQSLDQGLQFLIQYYNGEERAKGNILERFSAQQFPDLHSELNLSSLELGDSALYFCASSIGLAGGPVDTQYFGPGTRLTVL.

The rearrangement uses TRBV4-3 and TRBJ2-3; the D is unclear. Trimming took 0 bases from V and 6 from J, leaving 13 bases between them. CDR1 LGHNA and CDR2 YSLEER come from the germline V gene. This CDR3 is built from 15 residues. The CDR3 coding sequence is TGCGCCAGCAGCCAAGATTACTCCGACGGGGATACGCAGTATTTT. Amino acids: CASSQDYSDGDTQYF.

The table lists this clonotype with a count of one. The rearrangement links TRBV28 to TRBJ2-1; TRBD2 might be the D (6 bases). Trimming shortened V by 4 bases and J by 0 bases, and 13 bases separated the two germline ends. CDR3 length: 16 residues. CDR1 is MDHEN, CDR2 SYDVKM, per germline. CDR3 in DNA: TGTGCCAGCAGTTCCTATTCGGGACTCTCCTACAATGAGCAGTTCTTC. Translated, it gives CASSSYSGLSYNEQFF.

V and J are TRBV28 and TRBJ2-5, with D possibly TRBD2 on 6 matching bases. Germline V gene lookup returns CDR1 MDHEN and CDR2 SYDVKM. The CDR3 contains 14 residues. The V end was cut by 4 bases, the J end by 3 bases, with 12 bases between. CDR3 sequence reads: CASSSPVAEETQYF. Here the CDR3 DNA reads TGTGCCAGCAGTTCCCCGGTAGCGGAAGAGACCCAGTACTTC.

CDR3 residues: CATSDRIQGQLNEQFF. CDR3 coding DNA: TGTGCCACCAGTGATAGGATACAGGGACAGCTCAATGAGCAGTTCTTC. V usage is TRBV24-1 and J usage is TRBJ2-1; 7 positions agree with TRBD1. Trimming took 3 bases from V and 6 from J; bases not matched to a gene: 10. The CDR3 contains 16 residues. Germline CDR1 KGHDR, CDR2 SFDVKD.

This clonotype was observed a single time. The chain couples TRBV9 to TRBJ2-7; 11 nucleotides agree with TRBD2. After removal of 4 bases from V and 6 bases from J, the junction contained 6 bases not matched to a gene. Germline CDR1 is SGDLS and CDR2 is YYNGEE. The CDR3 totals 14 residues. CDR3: CASSQTSGIAEQYF. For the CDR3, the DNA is TGTGCCAGCAGCCAGACTAGCGGGATTGCCGAGCAGTACTTC.

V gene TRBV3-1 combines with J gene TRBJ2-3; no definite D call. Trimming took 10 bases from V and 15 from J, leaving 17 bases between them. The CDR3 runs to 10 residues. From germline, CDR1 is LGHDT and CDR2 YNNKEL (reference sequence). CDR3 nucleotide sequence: TGTGCCAACGGGTCTGGCTTCTCATATTTT. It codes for CANGSGFSYF.

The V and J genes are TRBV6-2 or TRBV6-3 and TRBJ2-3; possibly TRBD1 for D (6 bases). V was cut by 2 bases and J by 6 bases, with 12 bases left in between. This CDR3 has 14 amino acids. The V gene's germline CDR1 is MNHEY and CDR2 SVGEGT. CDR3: CASSYRRGSDTQYF. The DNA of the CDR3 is TGTGCCAGCAGTTACCGTAGGGGGTCGGATACGCAGTATTTT.

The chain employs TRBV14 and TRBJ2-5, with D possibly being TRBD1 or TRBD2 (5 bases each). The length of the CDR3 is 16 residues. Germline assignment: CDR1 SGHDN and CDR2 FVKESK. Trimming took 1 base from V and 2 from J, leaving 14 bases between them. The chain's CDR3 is CASSQARPGPQETQYF. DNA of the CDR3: TGTGCCAGCAGCCAAGCCCGCCCGGGGCCACAAGAGACCCAGTACTTC.

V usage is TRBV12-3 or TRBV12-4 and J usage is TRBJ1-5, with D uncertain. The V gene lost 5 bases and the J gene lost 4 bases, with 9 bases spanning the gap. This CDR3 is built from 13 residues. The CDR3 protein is CASSPQENQPQHF. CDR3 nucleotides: TGTGCCAGCAGTCCTCAGGAAAATCAGCCCCAGCATTTT.

The CDR3 loop is CSALGQGNQPQHF. The CDR3 bases are TGCAGTGCCCTCGGACAGGGCAATCAGCCCCAGCATTTT. The chain carries TRBV20-1 and TRBJ1-5; 7 bases map to TRBD1. The CDR3 is 13 amino acids. Trimming cost V 6 bases and J 2 bases; bases outside gene matches: 4. Germline V gene lookup returns CDR1 DFQATT and CDR2 SNEGSKA (reference sequence).

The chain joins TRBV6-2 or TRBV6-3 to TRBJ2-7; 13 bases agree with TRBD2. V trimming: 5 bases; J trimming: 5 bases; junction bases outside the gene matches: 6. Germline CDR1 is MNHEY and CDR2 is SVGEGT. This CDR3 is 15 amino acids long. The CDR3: CASSTGLAGVDEQYF. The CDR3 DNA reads TGTGCCAGCAGTACCGGACTAGCGGGAGTTGACGAGCAGTACTTC.

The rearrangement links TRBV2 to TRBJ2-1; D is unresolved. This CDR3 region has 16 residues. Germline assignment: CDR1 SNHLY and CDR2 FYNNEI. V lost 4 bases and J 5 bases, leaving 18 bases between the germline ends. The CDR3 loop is CASSGSWTYKDNEQFF. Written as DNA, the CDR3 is TGTGCCAGCAGTGGATCTTGGACGTACAAAGACAATGAGCAGTTCTTC. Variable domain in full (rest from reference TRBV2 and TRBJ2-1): EPEVTQTPSHQVTQMGQEVILRCVPISNHLYFYWYRQILGQKVEFLVSFYNNEISEKSEIFDDQFSVERPDGSNFTLKIRSTKLEDSAMYFCASSGSWTYKDNEQFFGPGTRLTVL.

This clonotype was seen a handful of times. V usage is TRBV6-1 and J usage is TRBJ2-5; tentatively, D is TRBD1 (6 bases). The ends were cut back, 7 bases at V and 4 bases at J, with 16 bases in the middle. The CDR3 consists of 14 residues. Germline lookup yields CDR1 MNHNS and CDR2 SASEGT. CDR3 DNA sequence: TGTGCCAGCAACACGGGGACAACACGAGAGACCCAGTACTTC. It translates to CASNTGTTRETQYF.

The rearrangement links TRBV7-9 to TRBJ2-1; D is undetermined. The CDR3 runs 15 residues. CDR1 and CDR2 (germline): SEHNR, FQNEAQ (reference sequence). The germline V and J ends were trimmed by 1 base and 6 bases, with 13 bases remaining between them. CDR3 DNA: TGTGCCAGCAGCTTAGGGTTCCCGAAGCGCAATGAGCAGTTCTTC. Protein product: CASSLGFPKRNEQFF.

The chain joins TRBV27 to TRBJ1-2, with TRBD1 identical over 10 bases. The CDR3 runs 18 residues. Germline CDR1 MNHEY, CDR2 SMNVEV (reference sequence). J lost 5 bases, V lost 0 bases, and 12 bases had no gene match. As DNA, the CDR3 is TGTGCCAGCAGTTTATCGGCCCCACGGACAGGGGGTGCTTATGGCTACACCTTC. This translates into CASSLSAPRTGGAYGYTF.